This paragraph reports one T cell receptor beta chain. As yet, its antigen is unknown. When the RNA was reverse transcribed, random hexamers were used with an input of roughly 0.45 to 1 ug. TCRdb ran MiXCR on the immunoSEQ multiplex PCR reads and lists one entry per CDR3 protein. The profile shows 150,000 to 200,000 distinct CDR3 sequences, 90% to 95% of them singletons. The CDR3 totals 18 residues. Germline loops: CDR1 MNHEY, CDR2 SVGAGI. After removal of 2 bases from V and 0 bases from J, the junction contained 8 bases not matched to a gene. This specimen belongs to a study of CD8 T cells in Susac syndrome. Study-wide findings and caveats: It was acknowledged in the study that its TCR sequencing and HLA analysis involved a relatively small number of individuals.

Those who served as multiple sclerosis controls were treatment-naive patients with stable or active relapsing-remitting disease. TEMRA cells were enriched by FACS, while CD8+ and CD4+ T cells were obtained through a negative isolation that was performed magnetically. The chain employs TRBV6-5 and TRBJ1-4; 8 nucleotides match TRBD1. This clonotype was sampled from a human donor with multiple sclerosis. The sample consisted of CD4+ T cells from PBMCs. The CDR3 nucleotides read TGTGCCAGCAGTTACACATACAGGGGGGAGGCAACTAATGAAAAACTGTTTTTT. Amino acid sequence: CASSYTYRGEATNEKLFF.